This TCR beta chain was obtained from a study of T-cell reconstitution after alpha-beta-depleted transplantation in children. General study points: Some patients showed high day-60 TCRbeta diversity, which derived from surviving recipient T cells and thymic progenitors. After one year, T-cell counts and TCRbeta diversity mostly came from new T cells. Several hundred expanded graft clones reportedly were the source of alpha-beta T cells about two months after transplant.

Unique molecular identifiers were incorporated during preparation of the TCRbeta library. MiXCR, run by TCRdb on the PCR reads, gives a single entry per CDR3 protein. The sample consists of approximately 270,000 distinct CDR3 sequences, about 24% of them appearing once. The CDR3 runs 13 residues. V dropped 9 bases and J dropped 1; count of bases not matched to a gene: 5. Germline CDR1 reads SNHLY; CDR2 reads FYNNEI. About this clonotype itself: What it binds is unknown.

The TCR comes from a female patient aged 2-9 years who had a stem cell transplant for congenital amegakaryocytic thrombocytopenia, so the T cells may come from the graft donor. The sample was PBMCs, mostly from graft donor cells, taken 360 days after TCRalphabeta/CD19-depleted stem cell transplant. This chain joins TRBV2 and TRBJ2-7; the match to TRBD1 covers 8 bases. The CDR3 sequence is CASNRDRSYEQYF. CDR3 in DNA: TGTGCCAGTAACCGGGACAGGTCCTACGAGCAGTACTTC.